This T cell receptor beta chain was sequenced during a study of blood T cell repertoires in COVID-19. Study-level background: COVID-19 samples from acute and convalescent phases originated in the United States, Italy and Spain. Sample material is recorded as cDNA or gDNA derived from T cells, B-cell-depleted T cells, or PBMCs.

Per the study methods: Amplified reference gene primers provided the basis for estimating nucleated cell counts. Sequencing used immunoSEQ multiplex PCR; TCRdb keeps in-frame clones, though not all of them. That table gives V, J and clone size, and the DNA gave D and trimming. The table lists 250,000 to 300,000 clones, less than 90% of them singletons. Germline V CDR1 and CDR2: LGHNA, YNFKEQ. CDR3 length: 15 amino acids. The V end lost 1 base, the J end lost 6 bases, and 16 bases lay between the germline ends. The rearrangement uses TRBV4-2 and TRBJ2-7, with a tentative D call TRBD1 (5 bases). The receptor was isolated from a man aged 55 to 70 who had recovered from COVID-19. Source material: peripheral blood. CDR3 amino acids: CASSQGGADNAEQYF. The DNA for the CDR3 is TGTGCCAGCAGCCAAGGTGGGGCGGACAACGCCGAGCAGTACTTC.